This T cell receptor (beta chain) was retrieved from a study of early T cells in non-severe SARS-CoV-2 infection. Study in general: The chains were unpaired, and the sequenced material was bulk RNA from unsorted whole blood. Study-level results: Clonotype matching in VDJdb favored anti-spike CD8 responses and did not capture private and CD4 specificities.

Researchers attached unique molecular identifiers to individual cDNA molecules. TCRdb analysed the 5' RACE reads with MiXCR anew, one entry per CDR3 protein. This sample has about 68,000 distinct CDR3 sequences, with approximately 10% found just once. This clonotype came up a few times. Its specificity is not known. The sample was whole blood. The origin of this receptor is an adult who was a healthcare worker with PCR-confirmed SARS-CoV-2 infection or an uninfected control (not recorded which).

CDR3: CASSLSGSDGNTIYF. The CDR3, as DNA: TGCGCCAGCAGCTTGTCGGGTTCAGATGGAAACACCATATATTTT. This sequence joins TRBV5-1 and TRBJ1-3; the D is unclear. V lost 1 base and J lost 3, with 11 bases in between. This CDR3 comprises 15 residues. The germline V gene has CDR1 SGHRS and CDR2 YFSETQ.